This T cell receptor beta chain was documented in a study of blood T cell repertoires in COVID-19. Overall study context: Acute and convalescent COVID-19 specimens originated in the United States, Italy and Spain. Nucleic acid was either cDNA or gDNA, and it came from T cells, B-cell-depleted T cells, or PBMCs.

This CDR3 is built from 13 residues. The V and J ends lost 6 bases and 4 bases respectively, with 12 bases between them. Germline V gives CDR1 MNHEY, CDR2 SVGAGI. Data came from immunoSEQ multiplex PCR; TCRdb stores just in-frame clones and leaves some out. The table lists 150,000 to 160,000 clones, about 85% of them singletons. Sequenced input: peripheral blood. The chain recombines TRBV6-5 with TRBJ1-1, with D hard to call. The source of this sequence is a woman between 65 and 79 years old with acute or convalescent COVID-19. CDR3 nucleotide sequence: TGTGCCAGCAGCCTTACATTAATCACTGAAGCTTTCTTT. This encodes CASSLTLITEAFF.